What follows is one TCR beta chain and its context. This clone came up once. No cognate antigen has been identified for it. No per-base quality is available; no much larger clone lies one base away. This record comes from a study of T cell responses to AZD1222 COVID-19 vaccine (dated by TCRdb to 2020 to 2022). Regarding the study in general: Because spike-specific TCR depth and breadth did not differ between the two schedules, AZD1222 recipients who got a second dose at roughly 4 weeks were pooled with those who got a second dose at roughly 12 weeks. A total of 240 or so trial participants underwent TCR sequencing, of whom about 210 had received two doses of AZD1222 and some 25 had received two doses of the MenACWY control vaccine. Trial participants were enrolled by age into subgroups of 18-55, 56-69 and 70-plus years, and around 150, 28 and 57 TCR-sequenced participants, respectively, were included in these subgroups. Points the paper makes about the study in general: After two AZD1222 doses, both the breadth and the depth of spike-specific TCRs were significantly higher than at day 0 and than in MenACWY recipients. The 56-69-year group was small, and its depth increase did not reach significance, likely because of low power. Participants were mostly white British, with more females than males. The authors suggested clonal diversity may have been underestimated. Reportedly, almost half of the unique spike-specific TCRs recognized epitopes lying outside the regions that are mutated in the B.1.351 and B.1.1.7 variants. Only five to seven AZD1222 recipients were SARS-CoV-2 seropositive at baseline, limiting conclusions about previously exposed vaccinees. No day 14 peak-response samples were available, so repertoires were characterized only after the peak T cell response. The whole spike protein was spanned by vaccine-associated CD4 TCRs, and dominant responses were seen in regions 160-218 and 743-854.

The CDR3 regions of human TCRbeta chains were analyzed by immunosequencing. The study's own analysis went as follows. Repertoire TCRs were checked for matches against a reference library of SARS-CoV-2-specific TCRs that had been generated using the MIRA antigen-specificity platform. Breadth was defined as the fraction of unique TCRs that were SARS-CoV-2-associated, and depth was defined as the fraction of total T cells that were SARS-CoV-2-associated. Using the MIRA data, each spike-specific TCR was assigned both to the spike region to which the TCR was reactive and to a CD4 or CD8 class. Log10-transformed breadth and depth values were compared by one-way ANOVA with Sidak's multiple comparisons tests. TCRdb holds this immuneACCESS table with in-frame rearrangements only. Some clones are missing; in checked studies, unresolved V genes explain under half, and the rest has no known cause. The V and J calls and clone size come from that table; D and trimming were worked out from the DNA. This sample has 150,000 to 200,000 clones in its table, and approximately 91% of those were observed once. Jointly, the top ten make up over 1.5% of the sample.

The time point label, as the study defines it: baseline before first vaccination. The vaccinee samples were drawn from two UK trials, COV001 and COV002, one of which was a single-blind randomized controlled phase 2/3 trial testing AZD1222 (ChAdOx1 nCoV-19) in healthy adults. Trial participant PBMC samples were collected at day 0 and day 28 after the second dose for TCRbeta chain sequencing. V trim: 4 bases; J trim: 8 bases; unmatched bases: 9. Via the germline V gene, CDR1 is MDHEN and CDR2 SYDVKM. Reading from cysteine to phenylalanine, the CDR3 counts 14 amino acids. The sequence is cut down to CDR3 DNA, 42 bases in frame from base 1.

Recombination joined TRBV28 with TRBJ1-1; TRBD1 aligns with 8 central bases. This specimen consisted of peripheral blood, obtained on day 0 of AZD1222 vaccination. The origin of this receptor is an adult in good health. The encoded CDR3 is CASSSSDREGEAFF. The sequence in DNA is TGTGCCAGCAGTTCCTCGGACAGGGAGGGCGAAGCTTTCTTT.